This entry lists 26 T cell receptor beta chains sequenced from one sample in a study of blood T cell repertoires in COVID-19. TCRdb keeps only in-frame clones here, not all; method: immunoSEQ multiplex PCR. The sample comprises 60,000 to 65,000 clones, roughly 71% of which are singletons, and roughly 28% rests with the top ten. The specimen was peripheral blood. These receptors came from a woman of 80 years or more with acute or convalescent COVID-19.

The rearrangement joins TRBV27 to TRBJ2-7, with no clear D. Deletions cut 4 bases from V and 4 bases from J, with 8 bases between. The CDR3 is 12 amino acids. Germline CDR1 and CDR2: MNHEY and SMNVEV (reference sequence). The CDR3 DNA is TGTGCCAGCAGTTCCCCGTTGTACGAGCAGTACTTC. Protein: CASSSPLYEQYF.

This chain joins TRBV29-1 and TRBJ2-5; D is possibly TRBD2 (5 bases). V was cut by 7 bases and J by 3 bases, with 18 bases left in between. Germline CDR1 reads SQVTM; CDR2 reads ANQGSEA. The CDR3 runs 14 residues. The CDR3 region is CSARSSLGEETQYF. DNA for the CDR3: TGCAGCGCTCGGTCCTCACTAGGAGAAGAGACCCAGTACTTC.

The J gene is TRBJ1-2, the V gene TRBV11-2; D is unclear. V was trimmed by 8 bases and J by 2 bases, leaving 24 bases between them. The germline V gene encodes CDR1 SGHAT and CDR2 FQNNGV. The CDR3 is 17 residues long. In nucleotides, the CDR3 is TGTGCCAGCGCCCGGTTGCCCAGGCGCGGGTTGAACTATGGCTACACCTTC. Its protein product is CASARLPRRGLNYGYTF. The entire variable domain, with the rest obtained from reference TRBV11-2 and TRBJ1-2, is as follows: EAGVAQSPRYKIIEKRQSVAFWCNPISGHATLYWYQQILGQGPKLLIQFQNNGVVDDSQLPKDRFSAERLKGVDSTLKIQPAKLEDSAVYLCASARLPRRGLNYGYTFGSGTRLTVV.

The V call is TRBV10-3, the J call TRBJ2-7, with TRBD2 matching 14 bases. CDR3 length equals 16 residues. From germline, CDR1 is ENHRY and CDR2 SYGVKD. J was trimmed by 7 bases and V by 3 bases; bases with no gene match: 8. As DNA, the CDR3 is TGTGCCATCAGTGATTCGGGACTAGCGGGAGTAAGGGAGCAGTACTTC. Amino acids: CAISDSGLAGVREQYF.

This rearrangement joins TRBV7-8 to TRBJ2-7, with 7 bases that match TRBD1. This CDR3 is built from 14 residues. Losses at the gene ends were 5 bases for V and 0 bases for J; bases not matched to a gene: 4. The germline gives CDR1 SGHVS, CDR2 FQNEAQ. The CDR3 DNA is TGTGCCAGCAGCCAAAACAGGGGCTCCTACGAGCAGTACTTC. Translated, it gives CASSQNRGSYEQYF.

The chain recombines TRBV2 with TRBJ2-1, with 10 bases identical to TRBD2. Looked up from germline, CDR1 is SNHLY and CDR2 is FYNNEI. The CDR3 is made up of 15 amino acids. V trimming: 3 bases; J trimming: 8 bases; junction bases outside the gene matches: 7. CDR3 region: CASSEASGGWYEQFF. The CDR3 region has the DNA TGTGCCAGCAGTGAGGCTAGCGGGGGCTGGTATGAGCAGTTCTTC.

The rearrangement links TRBV6-5 to TRBJ1-2; D ambiguous. The CDR3 sequence is 14 residues long. With 5 bases removed from V and 3 bases from J, the gap between germline ends came to 13 bases. Looked up from germline, CDR1 is MNHEY and CDR2 is SVGAGI. The CDR3 DNA reads as TGTGCCAGCAGTATGAGTCACCGGGACTATGGCTACACCTTC. This encodes CASSMSHRDYGYTF.

The J gene is TRBJ2-2, the V gene TRBV7-2; TRBD2 aligns across 9 bases. The ends lost 4 bases at V and 4 bases at J; junction bases unmatched: 7. This CDR3 region has 16 residues. The germline V gene encodes CDR1 SGHTA and CDR2 FQGNSA. The CDR3 nucleotides read TGTGCCAGCAGCTATCCTAGCGGGATAGTCACCGGGGAGCTGTTTTTT. Translating it yields CASSYPSGIVTGELFF.

The V and J genes are TRBV29-1 and TRBJ1-5; no clear D. This CDR3 contains 12 residues. Trimming shortened V by 4 bases and J by 2 bases, and 6 bases separated the two germline ends. The germline gives CDR1 SQVTM, CDR2 ANQGSEA. For the CDR3, the DNA is TGCAGCGTTGTTTCGGGCAATCAGCCCCAGCATTTT. It translates to CSVVSGNQPQHF.

The rearrangement joins TRBV5-1 to TRBJ2-3; 13 positions match TRBD2. This CDR3 is built from 18 residues. V lost 4 bases and J lost 6; bases outside the gene matches: 14. Germline V lookup: CDR1 SGHRS, CDR2 YFSETQ. Here the CDR3 DNA reads TGCGCCAGCAGCACCTGGCCCACTAGCGGGAGGGCCCCGGATACGCAGTATTTT. It is translated as CASSTWPTSGRAPDTQYF. Full variable domain (rest looked up from reference TRBV5-1 and TRBJ2-3): KAGVTQTPRYLIKTRGQQVTLSCSPISGHRSVSWYQQTPGQGLQFLFEYFSETQRNKGNFPGRFSGRQFSNSRSEMNVSTLELGDSALYLCASSTWPTSGRAPDTQYFGPGTRLTVL.

The J gene is TRBJ1-1, the V gene TRBV6-5; D unresolved. This CDR3 spans 15 amino acids. Looked up from germline, CDR1 is MNHEY and CDR2 is SVGAGI. V lost 6 bases to trimming and J lost 2 bases, with 16 bases between them. The CDR3 loop is CASSRITRLNTEAFF. The DNA for the CDR3 is TGTGCCAGCAGCCGTATCACGCGGCTAAACACTGAAGCTTTCTTT.

There are a few counts of this clone. The chain joins TRBV28 to TRBJ1-1; no definite D call. Germline loops: CDR1 MDHEN, CDR2 SYDVKM. V dropped 1 base and J dropped 5 bases, with 14 bases sitting between them. The CDR3 contains 15 residues. The CDR3 loop reads CASSLLGSLGTEAFF. DNA of the CDR3: TGTGCCAGCAGTTTATTGGGGAGTCTAGGAACTGAAGCTTTCTTT. Together with reference TRBV28 and TRBJ1-1, the CDR3 gives the full variable domain: DVKVTQSSRYLVKRTGEKVFLECVQDMDHENMFWYRQDPGLGLRLIYFSYDVKMKEKGDIPEGYSVSREKKERFSLILESASTNQTSMYLCASSLLGSLGTEAFFGQGTRLTVV.

This clone was picked up a small number of times. The chain carries TRBV29-1 and TRBJ2-5, with D maybe TRBD1 (5 bases). The CDR3 is made up of 13 amino acids. V lost 8 bases and J 4 bases, leaving 17 bases between the germline ends. The germline V gene encodes CDR1 SQVTM and CDR2 ANQGSEA. CDR3 nucleotide sequence: TGCAGCACACGGACAACTTGGGGAGAGACCCAGTACTTC. Its protein product is CSTRTTWGETQYF.

This clone was counted between two and nine times. V usage is TRBV12-5 and J usage is TRBJ2-7, with 8 bases matching TRBD1. Germline V CDR1 and CDR2: LGHNT, FRNRAP. The CDR3 sequence is 16 residues long. V shed 0 bases, J shed 5 bases, and the junction held 9 bases outside the gene matches. The CDR3, as DNA: TGTGCTAGTGGTTTGGTACTGCAGGGGGCGAAAAACGAGCAGTACTTC. It specifies CASGLVLQGAKNEQYF.

This clone was recorded once. The chain couples TRBV7-7 to TRBJ2-1; D is possibly TRBD1 (5 bases). The CDR3 is 13 residues long. Per the germline V gene, CDR1 is SSHAT and CDR2 is FNYEAQ (reference sequence). V was pared by 4 bases and J by 5 bases, with 9 bases between. The CDR3 region has the DNA TGTGCCAGCAGCTCGGTAGGGGACAATGAGCAGTTCTTC. Amino acids: CASSSVGDNEQFF.

The gene calls are TRBV6-5 and TRBJ2-7; D unresolved. This CDR3 is 15 amino acids long. V shed 2 bases and J shed 0 bases, with 11 bases lying between them. Germline V gives CDR1 MNHEY, CDR2 SVGAGI. The CDR3 nucleotides are TGTGCCAGCAGTTACCTCGACAAGAGCTCCTACGAGCAGTACTTC. Amino acids: CASSYLDKSSYEQYF.

The chain employs TRBV5-1 and TRBJ2-7; 9 nucleotides align to TRBD1. V shed 4 bases, J shed 0 bases, and the junction held 5 bases outside the gene matches. From germline, CDR1 is SGHRS and CDR2 YFSETQ. The CDR3 consists of 15 residues. The CDR3 sequence is CASSRGDRVSYEQYF. CDR3 in DNA: TGCGCCAGCAGCCGGGGGGACAGGGTCTCCTACGAGCAGTACTTC.

The table lists this clone with a few counts. The rearrangement uses TRBV6-6 and TRBJ2-7; the D gene is possibly TRBD1 (5 bases). Germline V gives CDR1 MNHNY, CDR2 SVGAGI (reference sequence). There are 14 residues in the CDR3. The V gene lost 1 base and the J gene lost 3 bases, with 10 bases spanning the gap. Written as DNA, the CDR3 is TGTGCCAGCAGTTACTTGGGCAGGGACTACGAGCAGTACTTC. Amino acid sequence: CASSYLGRDYEQYF.

This clone has just a few counts. The chain carries TRBV7-9 and TRBJ2-3; perhaps TRBD2 as D (5 bases). This CDR3 has 11 amino acids. Trimming left V 11 bases short and J 5 bases short, with 11 bases between. Germline V CDR1 and CDR2: SEHNR, FQNEAQ (reference sequence). The CDR3 sequence: CALRGQDTQYF. Written as DNA, the CDR3 is TGTGCCTTGCGAGGGCAAGATACGCAGTATTTT.

This clone occurred once. This chain uses TRBV7-9 with TRBJ2-5; D possibly corresponds to TRBD2 (6 bases). Germline V lookup: CDR1 SEHNR, CDR2 FQNEAQ (reference sequence). This CDR3 has 17 residues. V shed 0 bases and J shed 5 bases, with 19 bases lying between them. CDR3 amino acids: CASSLAQGSPGGETQYF. As DNA, the CDR3 is TGTGCCAGCAGCTTAGCCCAGGGATCCCCTGGAGGGGAGACCCAGTACTTC.

The chain combines TRBV4-3 with TRBJ2-7; the D gene is possibly TRBD1 (5 bases). V was clipped by 0 bases and J by 0 bases, with 12 bases between them. The CDR3 loop spans 16 amino acids. Per the germline V gene, CDR1 is LGHNA and CDR2 is YSLEER. This chain's CDR3 is CASSQDRQFYSYEQYF. CDR3 nucleotides: TGCGCCAGCAGCCAAGATCGACAGTTCTACTCCTACGAGCAGTACTTC.

A single count supports this clone. The chain carries TRBV3-1 (or the pseudogene TRBV3-2) and TRBJ2-7, with 8 nucleotides matching TRBD2. The ends lost 3 bases at V and 6 bases at J; junction bases unmatched: 4. The CDR3 sequence is 13 residues long. Germline assignment: CDR1 LGHDT and CDR2 YNNKEL (reference sequence). The CDR3 spells CASSHRGGGEQYF. DNA for the CDR3: TGTGCCAGCAGCCATCGGGGGGGTGGCGAGCAGTACTTC.

The V call is TRBV7-6, the J call TRBJ2-7, with D perhaps matching TRBD2 (6 bases). Germline V lookup: CDR1 SGHVS, CDR2 FNYEAQ. This CDR3 is built from 13 residues. The V end lost 5 bases, the J end lost 6 bases, and 14 bases lay between the germline ends. CDR3 region: CASSQLGGVEQYF. CDR3 coding DNA: TGTGCCAGCAGCCAACTAGGAGGGGTCGAGCAGTACTTC.

This clone was recorded only once. This chain joins TRBV29-1 and TRBJ1-2; a weak D match, TRBD1 (5 bases). V lost 6 bases, J lost 2 bases, and 10 bases lay in between. Germline loops: CDR1 SQVTM, CDR2 ANQGSEA. This CDR3 is built from 12 residues. This CDR3 reads CSVGQQNYGYTF. Here the CDR3 DNA reads TGCAGCGTCGGACAACAAAACTATGGCTACACCTTC.

This rearrangement joins TRBV11-3 to TRBJ1-1, with 10 bases lining up with TRBD1. V trimming: 4 bases; J trimming: 4 bases; junction bases outside the gene matches: 3. This CDR3 comprises 14 residues. Germline V lookup: CDR1 SGHNT, CDR2 YENEEA. As DNA, the CDR3 is TGTGCCAGCAGCTGGGACAGGGGTCCCACTGAAGCTTTCTTT. Its protein is CASSWDRGPTEAFF.

The chain combines TRBV19 with TRBJ2-7, with 7 bases fitting TRBD2. Trimming cost V 8 bases and J 0 bases; bases outside gene matches: 4. The CDR3 totals 13 residues. The germline gives CDR1 LNHDA, CDR2 SQIVND (reference sequence). CDR3 protein: CASGSGNSYEQYF. CDR3 nucleotide sequence: TGTGCCAGTGGAAGCGGGAACTCCTACGAGCAGTACTTC.